Listed here is a single TCR beta chain. Many counts were recorded for this clonotype. It lacks a known antigen. Base qualities are missing; no much larger clone stands one base away. The data originate from a study of glioma-infiltrating T cells (dated by TCRdb to 2015 to 2016). In the study overall: Glioma tissue, non-neoplastic brain tissue and matched peripheral blood mononuclear cells were used as sources from which TCR alpha- and beta-chain repertoires were sequenced. To gauge divergence between tissue and blood T-cell populations, every tissue-infiltrating repertoire was compared against the peripheral blood repertoire from the same patient. The paired cohort was made up of three low-grade glioma patients, about 8 primary glioblastoma patients and three non-glioma patients who contributed non-neoplastic brain tissue.

The iRepertoire nested amplicon-rescue multiplex PCR (arm-PCR) platform was used to amplify TCR alpha and beta CDR3 regions from RNA. The input for one-step reverse transcription and amplification was roughly 90-450 ng of tissue mRNA or PBMC total RNA. Following bead purification, Illumina adapters were added by a secondary multiplex PCR, and libraries between 200 and 400 bp were gel-purified. Libraries carried internal 6-nucleotide barcodes used for demultiplexing. Sequencing of libraries was performed on an Illumina MiSeq with 2x220 or 2x250 nucleotide paired-end reads. The paper's processing steps were these. Paired reads were merged using FLASH 1.2.11 and were aligned to the GRCh37 human genome using BWA-MEM, after which TRA and TRB reads were extracted. An IMGT-derived reference of cassette sequences and CDR3 motifs, with pseudogenes included, was used for V and J assignment. Reads were translated in three frames, and productive CDR3s were defined as those with a C...FGXG motif and no stop codons. A clonotype was defined as a unique combination of a V-J cassette pair and a CDR3 amino acid sequence. Filtering of reads was based on Hamming distance, with the threshold set by the sequence error rate of each sample in mapped regions. TCRdb handled the public reads itself, with Q25 trimming in fastp and clone calling in MiXCR, and kept productive beta chains. Duplicate CDR3 protein sequences are folded into a single record with the most common DNA and genes. The V and J calls follow TCRdb's processing rather than the paper's. Within this sample are approximately 110,000 distinct CDR3 sequences, with approximately 23% of them counted one time only. The ten largest clonotypes hold 13% to 15% of the sample.

V gives up 0 bases and J gives up 11 bases, and the segment between their germline ends measures 16 bases. The germline V gene (reference sequence) supplies CDR1 DFQATT and CDR2 SNEGSKA. The CDR3 runs 13 residues from the cysteine to the phenylalanine. The only DNA kept is the CDR3, 39 bases in frame from the first base. Points the paper makes about the study in general: Only a very small number of CDR3 sequences turned up in both tissue and blood, a result put down to high CDR3 diversity combined with limited sampling. The group comparisons were based on small numbers of patients: three non-neoplastic, three low-grade glioma and seven to nine glioblastoma patients. VJ-independent divergence between tissue and blood was found to be below expectation in non-neoplastic patients but above expectation in all gliomas, particularly low-grade gliomas.

This TCR was recovered from a human donor with low-grade glioma or glioblastoma, undergoing nonglioma brain surgery, or in good health (not recorded which). Recombination connected TRBV20-1 to TRBJ1-1, with no reliable assignment of the D segment. The specimen was glioma tissue, nonneoplastic brain tissue, or PBMCs (not recorded which). CDR3 protein: CSARDSETLGAFF. The DNA sequence is TGCAGTGCTAGAGATTCGGAGACCTTAGGGGCTTTCTTT.